These 5 T cell receptor beta chains were sequenced from one sample in a study of cytomegalovirus exposure and HLA in healthy donors. TCRdb keeps only in-frame clones here, not all; method: immunoSEQ multiplex PCR. The data hold 100,000 to 150,000 clones, with roughly 89% observed a single time. Sequencing was carried out using PBMCs. These receptor sequences come from a woman between 18 and 29 years old in good health and CMV-seronegative.

The chain has TRBV2 and TRBJ1-5, with a possible D match to TRBD1 (6 bases). Looked up from germline, CDR1 is SNHLY and CDR2 is FYNNEI. There are 13 residues in the CDR3. Trimming removed 7 bases from V and 4 bases from J, with 11 bases in between. The CDR3, as DNA: TGTGCCAGCACCCCAGGGGTAAATCAGCCCCAGCATTTT. It codes for CASTPGVNQPQHF.

V gene TRBV18 combines with J gene TRBJ2-3; D not resolved. Germline values: CDR1 KGHSH, CDR2 LQKENI. Between the trimmed V and J ends, which lost 3 bases and 4 bases, there was a span of 11 bases. The CDR3 consists of 14 residues. This CDR3 reads CASSPSVLADTQYF. Here the CDR3 DNA reads TGTGCCAGCTCACCGTCAGTTTTGGCAGATACGCAGTATTTT.

The rearrangement uses TRBV19 and TRBJ2-1, with 8 nucleotides matching TRBD2. V shed 4 bases and J 5 bases; nucleotides not matched to a gene: 10. The CDR3 sequence is 16 residues long. In germline, CDR1 is LNHDA, CDR2 SQIVND (reference sequence). CDR3 in amino acids: CASSKPSGLGDNEQFF. CDR3 bases: TGTGCCAGTAGTAAACCATCGGGACTAGGTGACAATGAGCAGTTCTTC.

In its sample, this clone was seen a few times. CDR3 nucleotides: TGTGCCAGCAGTTACCGAGAGAACACTGAAGCTTTCTTT. Its protein product is CASSYRENTEAFF. The rearrangement links TRBV27 to TRBJ1-1; no clear D gene. The CDR3 loop spans 13 amino acids. In germline, CDR1 is MNHEY, CDR2 SMNVEV (reference sequence). Trimming removed 4 bases at V and 1 base at J, with 7 bases between.

The DNA of the CDR3 is TGTGCCAGCAGCTTGGCTTTGAGGGATGGCAGGGGGGAAGCTTTCTTT. Amino acid sequence: CASSLALRDGRGEAFF. This sequence joins TRBV5-4 and TRBJ1-1; TRBD1 matches 7 bases. CDR3 size: 16 residues. Germline V gene lookup returns CDR1 SGHNT and CDR2 YYREEE (reference sequence). V lost 0 bases to trimming and J lost 8 bases; unmatched junction nucleotides: 13.